One and the same sample provided the 27 T cell receptor beta chains below, sequenced in a study of blood T cell repertoires in COVID-19. Using immunoSEQ multiplex PCR, the repertoire was profiled, and TCRdb retains in-frame clones only, with some absent. This table holds around 250,000 clones, 70% to 90% found once. The sample consisted of PBMCs or T cells enriched from blood (not recorded which). The origin of the receptors is a woman aged 50 to 65 who had recovered from COVID-19.

The gene calls are TRBV5-1 and TRBJ2-1, with 9 bases identical to TRBD2. Germline V gives CDR1 SGHRS, CDR2 YFSETQ. The J segment lost 5 bases and the V segment lost 4 bases, leaving 7 bases of the junction unmatched. This CDR3 region has 15 residues. The CDR3 sequence is CASSAGLAGNNEQFF. CDR3 nucleotides: TGCGCCAGCAGCGCAGGGCTAGCGGGAAACAATGAGCAGTTCTTC.

The rearrangement uses TRBV7-9 and TRBJ1-6, with 7 bases identical to TRBD1. There are 13 residues in the CDR3. Germline V gives CDR1 SEHNR, CDR2 FQNEAQ (reference sequence). V lost 3 bases to trimming and J lost 10 bases; unmatched junction nucleotides: 3. The CDR3 coding sequence is TGTGCCAGCAGCTTGACAGGGATATCACCCCTCCACTTT. As protein: CASSLTGISPLHF.

The CDR3 here is CASSATGPTVNYGYTF. DNA for the CDR3: TGTGCCAGCAGTGCTACAGGCCCCACCGTTAACTATGGCTACACCTTC. This chain connects TRBV2 to TRBJ1-2; perhaps TRBD1 as D (5 bases). CDR3 length: 16 amino acids. The V and J ends lost 4 bases and 1 base respectively, with 16 bases between them. The germline gives CDR1 SNHLY, CDR2 FYNNEI.

V usage is TRBV10-3 and J usage is TRBJ2-1, with 7 positions matching TRBD2. Trimming took 8 bases from V and 6 from J; bases not matched to a gene: 4. Per germline, CDR1 ENHRY and CDR2 SYGVKD. The CDR3 is made up of 12 amino acids. CDR3 residues: CAIRWEGNEQFF. DNA for the CDR3: TGTGCCATCCGTTGGGAGGGCAATGAGCAGTTCTTC.

V is TRBV28 and J is TRBJ2-2, with 12 nucleotides matching TRBD2. Germline V CDR1 and CDR2: MDHEN, SYDVKM. Germline trimming cut 5 bases from V and 6 bases from J; bases unmatched to any gene: 7. This CDR3 has 16 residues. The CDR3 protein is CASSPSSGRAPGELFF. In DNA, the CDR3 is TGTGCCAGCAGTCCCTCTAGCGGGAGGGCCCCCGGGGAGCTGTTTTTT.

In DNA form, the CDR3 reads TGTGCCAGCAGACCAGGGTTGGGGCGGGAGCAGTTCTTC. Residues: CASRPGLGREQFF. The V call is TRBV2, the J call TRBJ2-1; a weak D match, TRBD1 (5 bases). Trimming pared 6 bases from V and 10 bases from J, leaving 16 bases between. CDR1 SNHLY and CDR2 FYNNEI come from the germline V gene. CDR3 size: 13 residues.

V is TRBV9 and J is TRBJ1-5, with 9 positions matching TRBD1. The CDR3 consists of 14 residues. Trimming cost V 4 bases and J 5 bases; bases outside gene matches: 4. Per germline, CDR1 SGDLS and CDR2 YYNGEE. For the CDR3, the DNA is TGTGCCAGCAGCCCGGGACAGGGCTATCAGCCCCAGCATTTT. Its protein is CASSPGQGYQPQHF.

The chain's CDR3 is CASSYQDNSNQPQHF. The CDR3 coding sequence is TGTGCCAGCAGTTACCAGGACAATAGCAATCAGCCCCAGCATTTT. The chain combines TRBV6-2 or TRBV6-3 with TRBJ1-5; tentatively, D is TRBD1 (5 bases). The CDR3 loop spans 15 amino acids. V was clipped by 2 bases and J by 0 bases, with 8 bases between them. Germline CDR1 reads MNHEY; CDR2 reads SVGEGT.

In this sample, this clone turned up once. This chain joins TRBV5-6 and TRBJ2-1; no definite D call. Germline loops: CDR1 SGHDT, CDR2 YYEEEE. Trimming took 0 bases from V and 0 from J, leaving 7 bases between them. This CDR3 comprises 15 residues. In DNA form, the CDR3 reads TGTGCCAGCAGCTTGGCACTGAGCTCCTACAATGAGCAGTTCTTC. As protein: CASSLALSSYNEQFF.

Worth noting for this clone: Other DNA sequences in the same sample also yield this CDR3. This sequence joins TRBV7-2 and TRBJ2-1; tentative D call: TRBD2 (6 bases). The ends were cut back, 2 bases at V and 0 bases at J, with 8 bases in the middle. CDR3 length equals 15 residues. Germline CDR1 is SGHTA and CDR2 is FQGNSA. CDR3 loop: CASSLLGGSYNEQFF. CDR3 bases: TGTGCCAGCAGCTTATTGGGGGGCTCCTACAATGAGCAGTTCTTC.

The chain carries TRBV4-1 and TRBJ2-5; 7 bases fit TRBD2. This CDR3 is built from 17 residues. The J segment lost 2 bases and the V segment lost 1 base, leaving 10 bases of the junction unmatched. Germline values: CDR1 MGHRA, CDR2 YSYEKL. CDR3 residues: CASSQGILGGGQETQYF. The CDR3 DNA is TGCGCCAGCAGCCAAGGAATACTTGGGGGAGGGCAAGAGACCCAGTACTTC.

This clone was picked up one time. The gene calls are TRBV7-8 and TRBJ1-5; 7 bases line up with TRBD1. Trimming removed 4 bases from V and 6 bases from J; junction bases left unmatched: 6. The CDR3 consists of 14 residues. Germline V gives CDR1 SGHVS, CDR2 FQNEAQ. CDR3 amino acids: CASSSTRGRQPQHF. In DNA form, the CDR3 reads TGTGCCAGCAGCTCAACGAGGGGGCGTCAGCCCCAGCATTTT.

This chain uses TRBV6-6 with TRBJ2-1, with 8 positions matching TRBD2. CDR3 length equals 16 residues. The V segment lost 2 bases and the J segment 4 bases; nucleotides outside the gene matches: 7. The germline CDR1 and CDR2 sequences are MNHNY and SVGAGI (reference sequence). CDR3 in DNA: TGTGCCAGCAGTTACCCTATAGCGGGGACTTACAATGAGCAGTTCTTC. The encoded protein is CASSYPIAGTYNEQFF.

V usage is TRBV5-1 and J usage is TRBJ1-2, with TRBD1 as a possible D gene (6 bases). The V gene lost 4 bases and the J gene lost 3 bases, with 16 bases spanning the gap. In germline, CDR1 is SGHRS, CDR2 YFSETQ. The CDR3 loop spans 15 amino acids. In DNA, the CDR3 is TGCGCCAGCAGCGCGAGCGGGACATCCTACTATGGCTACACCTTC. This codes for CASSASGTSYYGYTF.

The chain has TRBV28 and TRBJ2-1; 13 bases line up with TRBD2. The germline V gene has CDR1 MDHEN and CDR2 SYDVKM. Unmatched junction bases numbered 13, after V lost 3 bases and J lost 2 bases. The CDR3 spans 20 residues. The CDR3 DNA reads as TGTGCCAGCAGTTTCGGGGGGACTAGCGGGATTATGCCCCCCTACAATGAGCAGTTCTTC. Its protein product is CASSFGGTSGIMPPYNEQFF.

The V and J genes are TRBV7-2 and TRBJ2-1; D not certain. Germline assignment: CDR1 SGHTA and CDR2 FQGNSA. V lost 5 bases and J lost 8, with 16 bases in between. The length of the CDR3 is 14 residues. CDR3 loop: CASSPRFANDEQFF. The DNA of the CDR3 is TGTGCCAGCAGCCCCCGTTTTGCGAACGATGAGCAGTTCTTC.

The chain links TRBV28 to TRBJ2-1; 11 bases agree with TRBD2. Germline CDR1 reads MDHEN; CDR2 reads SYDVKM. This CDR3 is 20 amino acids long. V was pared by 4 bases and J by 1 base, with 15 bases of the junction left unmatched. Here the CDR3 reads CASSSLLAGGLTFSYNEQFF. DNA for the CDR3: TGTGCCAGCAGTTCCCTCCTAGCGGGAGGCCTTACCTTTTCCTACAATGAGCAGTTCTTC.

This rearrangement joins TRBV27 to TRBJ2-7; 8 bases match TRBD2. The CDR3 loop spans 19 amino acids. Trimming cost V 2 bases and J 0 bases; bases outside gene matches: 15. Germline V CDR1 and CDR2: MNHEY, SMNVEV (reference sequence). The CDR3, as DNA: TGTGCCAGCAGTTTAAGAAGTTTAGCGGGAAGCTCTACCTCCTACGAGCAGTACTTC. Translating it yields CASSLRSLAGSSTSYEQYF.

This chain connects TRBV2 to TRBJ1-4; TRBD1 matches 9 bases. Germline V gene sequence: CDR1 SNHLY, CDR2 FYNNEI. The CDR3 contains 14 residues. V shed 7 bases and J 5 bases; nucleotides not matched to a gene: 5. The CDR3 protein is CASTYRGRNEKLFF. As DNA, the CDR3 is TGTGCCAGCACCTACAGGGGGCGGAATGAAAAACTGTTTTTT.

The chain is built from TRBV29-1 and TRBJ1-6; D is uncertain. This CDR3 contains 13 residues. V lost 3 bases and J lost 13, with 16 bases in between. CDR1 and CDR2 (germline): SQVTM, ANQGSEA. In nucleotides, the CDR3 is TGCAGCGTTGATAGTGATGGAGCGGAGCCCCTCCACTTT. Amino acids: CSVDSDGAEPLHF.

V and J are TRBV5-4 and TRBJ2-7, with a tentative D call TRBD1 (6 bases). CDR3 length: 15 amino acids. Trimming removed 4 bases from V and 1 base from J, with 15 bases in between. Germline values: CDR1 SGHNT, CDR2 YYREEE (reference sequence). CDR3 coding DNA: TGTGCCAGCAGCCCAACCCGGGGACAATCCTACGAGCAGTACTTC. Translation gives CASSPTRGQSYEQYF.

The rearrangement uses TRBV7-3 and TRBJ2-3, with 7 positions matching TRBD1. The CDR3 consists of 16 residues. With 4 bases clipped from V and 6 bases from J, the junction kept 13 bases outside the gene matches. In germline, CDR1 is SGHTA, CDR2 FQGTGA. Written as DNA, the CDR3 is TGTGCCAGCAGCTCGACAGGGCCTATATATGCGGATACGCAGTATTTT. Translated: CASSSTGPIYADTQYF.

This clone was counted at least ten times. This chain links TRBV28 with TRBJ1-4; D call uncertain. The CDR3 extends over 15 amino acids. The germline CDR1 and CDR2 sequences are MDHEN and SYDVKM. Trimming took 1 base from V and 4 from J, leaving 10 bases between them. The CDR3 protein is CASSLLSEINEKLFF. The CDR3 DNA is TGTGCCAGCAGTTTATTGTCGGAGATTAATGAAAAACTGTTTTTT.

A remark on this clone: The same CDR3 can be traced to other DNA sequences in this sample. This chain uses TRBV10-3 with TRBJ2-1; possibly TRBD2 for D (5 bases). Germline loops: CDR1 ENHRY, CDR2 SYGVKD. The CDR3 is 14 amino acids. Between the trimmed V and J ends, which lost 4 bases and 8 bases, there was a span of 15 bases. The CDR3 DNA follows: TGTGCCATCAGTGGGGCTAGTGGGAGCGATGAGCAGTTCTTC. Protein: CAISGASGSDEQFF.

This clone was recorded a few times. V gene TRBV6-4 combines with J gene TRBJ2-3; 8 nucleotides match TRBD1. V lost 6 bases and J lost 3; bases outside the gene matches: 5. This CDR3 has 14 residues. CDR1 and CDR2 (germline): MRHNA, SNTAGT. The CDR3 region has the DNA TGTGCCAGCAGCCGGGGGACAGGAACAGATACGCAGTATTTT. Protein sequence: CASSRGTGTDTQYF.

A few counts support this clone. This chain uses TRBV3-1 (or the pseudogene TRBV3-2) with TRBJ2-7, with 9 bases matching TRBD1. V lost 6 bases and J lost 5; bases outside the gene matches: 11. This CDR3 region has 15 residues. Germline V gene data show CDR1 as LGHDT and CDR2 as YNNKEL (reference sequence). The CDR3 spells CASSRVQGAKNEQYF. The CDR3 DNA follows: TGTGCCAGCAGTCGCGTACAGGGGGCGAAAAACGAGCAGTACTTC.

This clone has a handful of counts. The rearrangement joins TRBV29-1 to TRBJ2-3; 14 bases are a match to TRBD2. Trimming took 7 bases from V and 5 from J; bases not matched to a gene: 8. Germline V gene sequence: CDR1 SQVTM, CDR2 ANQGSEA. The CDR3 extends over 15 amino acids. DNA of the CDR3: TGCAGCGCTTCGGGACTAGCGGGAGTGAGAGATACGCAGTATTTT. It translates to CSASGLAGVRDTQYF.